This TCR beta chain is from a study of blood T cells in healthy people across ages. This CDR3 spans 15 amino acids. The germline V gene encodes CDR1 DFQATT and CDR2 SNEGSKA (reference sequence). The V gene end was trimmed by 6 bases and the J gene end by 8 bases; junction bases not matched to a gene: 14. The use of a sample-barcoded 5' primer and a J-beta primer mix characterized a second PCR of about 6 to 12 cycles. Using its own MiXCR run on the 5' RACE reads, TCRdb lists one record per CDR3 protein. The table lists 850,000 to 1,300,000 distinct CDR3 sequences, less than 50% of them singletons. The sample was blood. This receptor was identified in a woman aged 55-69 years in good health. The rearrangement links TRBV20-1 to TRBJ2-3; 10 bases are a match to TRBD1. Here the CDR3 reads CSAHAQDRGAGTQYF. As DNA, the CDR3 is TGCAGTGCCCACGCCCAGGACAGGGGGGCAGGTACGCAGTATTTT.